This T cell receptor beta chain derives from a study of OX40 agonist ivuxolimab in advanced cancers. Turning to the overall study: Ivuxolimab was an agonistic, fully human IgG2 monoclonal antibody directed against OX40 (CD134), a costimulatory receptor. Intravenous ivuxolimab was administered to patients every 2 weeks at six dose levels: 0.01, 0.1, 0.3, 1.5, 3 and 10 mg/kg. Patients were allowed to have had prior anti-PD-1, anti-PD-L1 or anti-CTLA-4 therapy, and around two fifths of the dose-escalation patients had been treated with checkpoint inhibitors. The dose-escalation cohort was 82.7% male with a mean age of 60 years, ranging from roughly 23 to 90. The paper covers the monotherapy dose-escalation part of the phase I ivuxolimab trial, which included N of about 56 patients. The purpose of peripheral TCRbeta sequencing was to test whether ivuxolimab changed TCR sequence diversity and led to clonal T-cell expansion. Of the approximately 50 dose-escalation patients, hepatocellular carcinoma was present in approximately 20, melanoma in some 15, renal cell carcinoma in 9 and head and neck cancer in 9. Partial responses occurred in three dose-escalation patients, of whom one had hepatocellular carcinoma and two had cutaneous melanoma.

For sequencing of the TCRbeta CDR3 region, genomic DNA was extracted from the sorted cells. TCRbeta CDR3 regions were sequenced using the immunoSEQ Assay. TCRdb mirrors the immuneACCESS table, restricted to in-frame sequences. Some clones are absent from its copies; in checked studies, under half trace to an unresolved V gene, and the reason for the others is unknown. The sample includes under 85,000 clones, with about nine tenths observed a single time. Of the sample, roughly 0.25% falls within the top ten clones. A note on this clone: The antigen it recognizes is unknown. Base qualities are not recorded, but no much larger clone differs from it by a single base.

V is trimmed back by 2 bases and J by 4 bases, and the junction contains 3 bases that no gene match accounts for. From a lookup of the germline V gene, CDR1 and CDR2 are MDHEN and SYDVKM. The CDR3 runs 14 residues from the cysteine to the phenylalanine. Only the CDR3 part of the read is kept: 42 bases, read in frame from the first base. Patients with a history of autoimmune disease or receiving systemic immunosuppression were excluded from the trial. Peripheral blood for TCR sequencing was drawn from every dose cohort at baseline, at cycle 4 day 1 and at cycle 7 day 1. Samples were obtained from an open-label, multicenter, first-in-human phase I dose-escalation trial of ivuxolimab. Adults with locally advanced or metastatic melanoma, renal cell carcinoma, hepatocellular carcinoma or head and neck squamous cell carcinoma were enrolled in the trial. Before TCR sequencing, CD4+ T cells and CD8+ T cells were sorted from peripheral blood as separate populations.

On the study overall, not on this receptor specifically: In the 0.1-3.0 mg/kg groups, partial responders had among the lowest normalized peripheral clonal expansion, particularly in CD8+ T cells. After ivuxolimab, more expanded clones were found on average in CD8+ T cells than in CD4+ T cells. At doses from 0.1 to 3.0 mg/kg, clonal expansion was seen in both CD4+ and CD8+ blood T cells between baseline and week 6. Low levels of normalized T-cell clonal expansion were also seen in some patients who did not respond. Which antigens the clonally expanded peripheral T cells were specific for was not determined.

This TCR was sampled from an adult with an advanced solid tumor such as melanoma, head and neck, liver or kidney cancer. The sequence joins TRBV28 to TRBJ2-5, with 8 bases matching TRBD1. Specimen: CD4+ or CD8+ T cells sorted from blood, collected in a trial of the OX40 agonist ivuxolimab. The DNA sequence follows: TGTGCCAGCAGTTTACAGGGGGCAGGAGAGACCCAGTACTTC. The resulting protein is CASSLQGAGETQYF.